These T cell receptor beta chains were read from a single sample in a study of cytomegalovirus exposure and HLA in healthy donors. Profiling relied on immunoSEQ multiplex PCR, and the TCRdb table lists in-frame clones only, not all of them. The data contain nearly 110,000 clones, roughly three quarters of them singletons. Sequencing input: PBMCs. The receptors derive from a man between 18 and 35 years old in good health and CMV-seronegative. Both conserved end residues are part of each CDR3.

v_call,cdr3_length,cdr3_aa
TRBV27,19,CASRSSTRGQRKGPDTQYF
TRBV28,14,CASVGGGERREQYF
TRBV6-6,16,CASSYSTAGAGSEQYF
TRBV9,15,CASSATEQGAYEQYF
TRBV11-2,16,CASSSGGTGFNQPQHF
TRBV6-6,14,CASRPRDRGSPLHF
TRBV2,11,CASTGGLELFF
TRBV9,15,CASSVVAGGQNEQFF
TRBV4-1,15,CASSFEGLVGNEQFF
TRBV28,16,CASSSAPGSHPYGYPF
TRBV6-4,14,CASSAGTSTDTQYF
TRBV7-2,14,CASSIQGYNSPLHF
TRBV5-6,14,CASSLLRGYNEQFF
TRBV10-2,16,CASRGQIVSSGNTIYF
TRBV28,14,CASLLAGSSYEQYF
TRBV13,15,CASSFRQVYTDTQYF
TRBV7-9,15,CASSPRQVDYNEQFF
TRBV19,13,CASSLLGTDEAFF
TRBV7-8,20,CASSLRPLGRDGLRNYGYTF
TRBV4-3,13,CASSQALRETQYF
TRBV7-9,13,CAGNSRGPNTIYF
TRBV7-9,12,CASSLAPVEAFF
TRBV4-3,18,CASSQDLVWGGSNYGYPF
TRBV5-1,15,CASSLEGMANEKLFF
TRBV5-4,15,CASSQERQDGETQYF
TRBV6-1,15,CASSAVGAETYEQYF
TRBV28,12,CASVPGGETQYF
TRBV28,13,CASSQTGIYEQYF
TRBV29-1,12,CSTREGTGELFF
TRBV7-9,15,CASSLIGGGDNEQFF
TRBV10-3,14,CAIREEVANTEAFF
TRBV5-1,13,CASRAVPIDGYPF
TRBV16,14,CASSQSGQGYEQYF
TRBV5-8,14,CASSFGQAYNEQFF
TRBV28,13,CASRKTGEETQYF
TRBV19,16,CASSLTSGGAKNIQYF
TRBV19,15,CASSIPQGNRETQYF
TRBV4-1,14,CASSPSDRGYGYTF
TRBV11-2,14,CASTLKQGTGELFF
TRBV28,14,CASSRGGQGGELFF
TRBV6-5,13,CASKRQDNQPQHF
TRBV7-2,15,CASSLNQGVNSPLHF
TRBV27,13,CASRIGTDTEAFF
TRBV9,15,CASSVRDRGGEKLFF